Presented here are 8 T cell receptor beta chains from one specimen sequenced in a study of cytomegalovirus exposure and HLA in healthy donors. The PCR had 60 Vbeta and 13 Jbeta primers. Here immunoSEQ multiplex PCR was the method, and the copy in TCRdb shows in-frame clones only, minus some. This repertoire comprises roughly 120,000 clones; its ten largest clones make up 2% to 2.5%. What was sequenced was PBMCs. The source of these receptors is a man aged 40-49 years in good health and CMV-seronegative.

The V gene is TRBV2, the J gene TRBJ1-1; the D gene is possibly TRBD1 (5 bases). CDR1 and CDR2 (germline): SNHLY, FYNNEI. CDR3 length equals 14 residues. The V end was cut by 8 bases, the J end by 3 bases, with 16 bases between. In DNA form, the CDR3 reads TGTGCCAGCCCAGCGGTCAGGGAGGACACTGAAGCTTTCTTT. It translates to CASPAVREDTEAFF.

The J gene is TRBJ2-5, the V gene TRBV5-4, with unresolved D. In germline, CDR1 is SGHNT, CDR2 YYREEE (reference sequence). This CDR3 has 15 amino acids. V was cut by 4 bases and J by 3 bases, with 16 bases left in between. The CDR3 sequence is CASSPRGRGEETQYF. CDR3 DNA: TGTGCCAGCAGCCCCCGAGGTAGAGGTGAAGAGACCCAGTACTTC.

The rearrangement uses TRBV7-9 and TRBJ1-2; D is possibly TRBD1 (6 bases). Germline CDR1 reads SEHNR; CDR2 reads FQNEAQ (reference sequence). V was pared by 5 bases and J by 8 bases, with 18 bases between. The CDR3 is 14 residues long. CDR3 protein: CASSPDRPVGGYTF. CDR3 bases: TGTGCCAGCAGCCCTGACAGGCCGGTTGGGGGCTACACCTTC. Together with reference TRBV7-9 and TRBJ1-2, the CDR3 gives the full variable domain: DTGVSQNPRHKITKRGQNVTFRCDPISEHNRLYWYRQTLGQGPEFLTYFQNEAQLEKSRLLSDRFSAERPKGSFSTLEIQRTEQGDSAMYLCASSPDRPVGGYTFGSGTRLTVV.

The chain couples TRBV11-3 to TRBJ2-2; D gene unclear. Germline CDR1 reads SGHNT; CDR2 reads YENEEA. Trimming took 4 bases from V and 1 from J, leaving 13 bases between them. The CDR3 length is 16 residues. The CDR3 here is CASSWMGSLNTGELFF. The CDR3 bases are TGTGCCAGCAGCTGGATGGGCAGTCTGAACACCGGGGAGCTGTTTTTT.

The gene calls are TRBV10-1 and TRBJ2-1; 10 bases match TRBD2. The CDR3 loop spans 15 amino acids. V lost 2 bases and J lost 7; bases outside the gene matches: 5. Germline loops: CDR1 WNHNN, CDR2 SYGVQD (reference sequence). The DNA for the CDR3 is TGCGCCAGCAGTGAGGGGACTAGCGAGGGGAATGAGCAGTTCTTC. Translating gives CASSEGTSEGNEQFF.

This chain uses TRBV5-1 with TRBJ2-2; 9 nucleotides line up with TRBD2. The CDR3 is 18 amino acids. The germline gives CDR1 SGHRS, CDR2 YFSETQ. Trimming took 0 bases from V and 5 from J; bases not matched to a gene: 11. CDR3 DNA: TGCGCCAGCAGCTTGGGTAGCGGGAGTTTTGGGAAAACCGGGGAGCTGTTTTTT. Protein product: CASSLGSGSFGKTGELFF.

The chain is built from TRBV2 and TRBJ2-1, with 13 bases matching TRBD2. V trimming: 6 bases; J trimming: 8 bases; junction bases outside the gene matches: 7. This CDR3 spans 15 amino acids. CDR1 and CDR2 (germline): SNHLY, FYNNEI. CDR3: CASRWTSGSGDEQFF. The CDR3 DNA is TGTGCCAGCAGATGGACTAGCGGGAGTGGGGATGAGCAGTTCTTC.

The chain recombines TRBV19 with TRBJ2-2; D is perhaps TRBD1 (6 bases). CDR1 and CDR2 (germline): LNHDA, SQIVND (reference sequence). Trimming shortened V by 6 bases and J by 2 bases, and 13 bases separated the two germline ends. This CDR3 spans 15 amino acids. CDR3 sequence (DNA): TGTGCCAGTAGCCGGACAGCTTATAACACCGGGGAGCTGTTTTTT. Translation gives CASSRTAYNTGELFF.